This TCR beta chain was sequenced during a study of CDR3 diversity in severe acne. This clonotype has more than one count but fewer than ten. TCRdb fed the PCR reads into MiXCR, producing one record per CDR3 protein. The sample yields over 100,000 distinct CDR3 sequences, roughly half seen once. Germline CDR1 SGHTA, CDR2 FQGNSA. The V end lost 4 bases, the J end lost 4 bases, and 10 bases lay between the germline ends. This CDR3 is 13 amino acids long. Sequencing used blood. The sequence was obtained from a male donor with acne. The rearrangement uses TRBV7-2 and TRBJ2-5; weak D call: TRBD2 (6 bases). This CDR3 is CASSSGAPETQYF. The CDR3 DNA sequence: TGTGCCAGCAGCTCGGGAGCCCCAGAGACCCAGTACTTC. The complete variable domain, with remaining parts taken from reference TRBV7-2 and TRBJ2-5, reads GAGVSQSPSNKVTEKGKDVELRCDPISGHTALYWYRQSLGQGLEFLIYFQGNSAPDKSGLPSDRFSAERTGGSVSTLTIQRTQQEDSAVYLCASSSGAPETQYFGPGTRLLVL.